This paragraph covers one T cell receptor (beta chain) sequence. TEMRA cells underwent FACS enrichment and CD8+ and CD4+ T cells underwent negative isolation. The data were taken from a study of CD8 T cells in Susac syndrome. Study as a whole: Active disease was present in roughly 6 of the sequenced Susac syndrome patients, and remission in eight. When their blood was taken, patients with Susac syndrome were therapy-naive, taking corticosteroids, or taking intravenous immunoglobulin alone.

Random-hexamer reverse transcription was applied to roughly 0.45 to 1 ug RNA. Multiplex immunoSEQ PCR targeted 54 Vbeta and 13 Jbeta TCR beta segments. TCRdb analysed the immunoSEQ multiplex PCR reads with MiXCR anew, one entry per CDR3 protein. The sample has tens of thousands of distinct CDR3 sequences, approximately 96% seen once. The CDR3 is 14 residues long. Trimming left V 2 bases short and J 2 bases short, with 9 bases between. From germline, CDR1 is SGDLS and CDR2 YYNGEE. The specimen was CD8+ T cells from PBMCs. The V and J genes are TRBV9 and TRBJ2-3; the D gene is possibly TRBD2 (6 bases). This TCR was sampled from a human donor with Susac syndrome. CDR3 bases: TGTGCCAGCAGCGTCGGGGGTGTCACAGATACGCAGTATTTT. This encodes CASSVGGVTDTQYF.